This T cell receptor beta chain was sequenced in a study of CD8 T cells in ankylosing spondylitis. Regarding the study as a whole: Several highly homologous variants made up a TCR beta motif that seemed to typify ankylosing spondylitis blood.

Germline V gene data show CDR1 as MGHRA and CDR2 as YSYEKL. V lost 6 bases, J lost 2 bases, and 12 bases lay in between. The CDR3 has 14 residues. TCRdb reanalysed the 5' RACE reads using MiXCR and keeps one entry per CDR3 protein. The data hold about 700,000 distinct CDR3 sequences, with under 20% observed a single time. Comment on this clonotype: Its antigen is not known.

This clonotype originated in a male donor with ankylosing spondylitis. Material: blood, either unsorted or a sorted T cell fraction (not recorded which). The chain has TRBV4-1 and TRBJ2-3; unclear D gene. Here the CDR3 reads CASSLKVFTDTQYF. Written as DNA, the CDR3 is TGCGCCAGCAGTCTAAAGGTTTTCACAGATACGCAGTATTTT.